This entry describes one T cell receptor (beta chain). Its antigen is not known. These data belong to a study of cytomegalovirus exposure and HLA in healthy donors. Study conclusions and caveats: Some segments of the V type, notably TRBV6-2 and TRBV6-3, were excluded as indistinguishable.

Trimming cost V 5 bases and J 2 bases; bases outside gene matches: 16. CDR1 SGHAT and CDR2 FQNNGV come from the germline V gene. The CDR3 has 18 amino acids. PCR amplification relied on 60 Vbeta primers (plus 13 Jbeta primers). The assay was immunoSEQ multiplex PCR, and TCRdb's table has in-frame clones only and misses some. The sample lists about 160,000 clones, over 75% seen once, with about 2.1% in the top ten. The chain couples TRBV11-2 to TRBJ2-5; 8 nucleotides align to TRBD1. The origin of this receptor is a woman between 18 and 29 years old in good health and CMV-seronegative. The specimen sequenced was PBMCs. CDR3 sequence reads: CASSRNSPQGGRQETQYF. CDR3 nucleotides: TGTGCCAGCAGCAGAAACAGTCCACAGGGGGGAAGGCAAGAGACCCAGTACTTC.